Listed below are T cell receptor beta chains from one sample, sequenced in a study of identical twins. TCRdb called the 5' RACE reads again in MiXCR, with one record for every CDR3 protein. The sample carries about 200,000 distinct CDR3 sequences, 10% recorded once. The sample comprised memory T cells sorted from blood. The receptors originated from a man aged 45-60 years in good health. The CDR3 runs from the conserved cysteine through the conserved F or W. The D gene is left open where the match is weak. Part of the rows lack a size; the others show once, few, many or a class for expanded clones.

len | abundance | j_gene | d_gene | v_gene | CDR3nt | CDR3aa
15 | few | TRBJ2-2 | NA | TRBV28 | TGTGCCAGCAGTCTTTGGGGCGCATCACCTGGGGAGCTGTTTTTT | CASSLWGASPGELFF
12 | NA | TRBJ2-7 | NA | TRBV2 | TGTGCCAGCACCTCGACTAAATACGAGCAGTACTTC | CASTSTKYEQYF
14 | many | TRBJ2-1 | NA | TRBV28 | TGTGCCAGCAGTTTACTCGCGACCTACAATGAGCAGTTCTTC | CASSLLATYNEQFF
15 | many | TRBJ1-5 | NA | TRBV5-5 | TGTGCCAGCAGCTCGGGACCCAATCGAGATCAGCCCCAGCATTTT | CASSSGPNRDQPQHF
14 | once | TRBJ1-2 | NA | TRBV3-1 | TGTGCCAGCAGCCAAGCTCTGGGTAACTATGGCTACACCTTC | CASSQALGNYGYTF
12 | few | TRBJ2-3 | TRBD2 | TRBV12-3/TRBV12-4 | TGTGCCAGCAGTGACGTCGGGAGCGGGGAATATTTT | CASSDVGSGEYF
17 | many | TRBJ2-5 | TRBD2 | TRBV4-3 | TGCGCCAGCAGTTCTACCGGGACTAGCGGAACCCAAGAGACCCAGTACTTC | CASSSTGTSGTQETQYF
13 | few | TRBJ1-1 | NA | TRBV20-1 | TGCAGTGCTGAGACAGGTGGTTGGGCTGAAGCTTTCTTT | CSAETGGWAEAFF
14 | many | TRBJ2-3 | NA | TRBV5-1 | TGCGCCAGCAGCTTGGACGGGTCCCGCGCTACGCAGTATTTT | CASSLDGSRATQYF
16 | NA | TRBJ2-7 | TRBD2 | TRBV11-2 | TGTGCCAGCAGCTTAGGGGGACTAGCGGGCACCTACGAGCAGTACTTC | CASSLGGLAGTYEQYF
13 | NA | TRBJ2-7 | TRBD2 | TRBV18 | TGTGCCAGCTCTGAACCCGGGGGGGTTAAAAGCGACTTC | CASSEPGGVKSDF
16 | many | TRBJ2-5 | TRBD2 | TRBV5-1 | TGCGCCAGCAGCTTGTGGAGAGGTCCGGGAGGCGAGACCCAGTACTTC | CASSLWRGPGGETQYF
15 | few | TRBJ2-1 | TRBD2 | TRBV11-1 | TGTGCCAGCAGATTAAAGCGGGAGGGCCTCGATGAGCAGTTCTTC | CASRLKREGLDEQFF
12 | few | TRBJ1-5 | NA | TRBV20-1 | TGCAGTGCTAGATTTGAGAATCAGCCCCAGCATTTT | CSARFENQPQHF
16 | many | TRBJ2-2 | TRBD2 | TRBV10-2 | TGCGCCAGCAGTACGACTAGCGGGGGGCGGACCGGGGAGCTGTTTTTT | CASSTTSGGRTGELFF
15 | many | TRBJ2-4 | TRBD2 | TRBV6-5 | TGTGCCAGCAGTTACTCGACTAGCGGGCAAAACATTCAGTACTTC | CASSYSTSGQNIQYF
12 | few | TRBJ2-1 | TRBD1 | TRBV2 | TGTGCCAGCCATACAGGGGGCAATGAGCAGTTCTTC | CASHTGGNEQFF
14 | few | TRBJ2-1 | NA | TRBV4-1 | TGCGCCAGCAGCCGTCTTGGGGGCCGCAAAGAGCAGTTCTTC | CASSRLGGRKEQFF
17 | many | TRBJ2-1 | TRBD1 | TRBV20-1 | TGCAGTGCTAGGGGGAGAAGACAGGGTCGATCCTACAATGAGCAGTTCTTC | CSARGRRQGRSYNEQFF
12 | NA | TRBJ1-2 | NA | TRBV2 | TGTGCCAGCGGGGGCAGGGGATATGGCTACACCTTC | CASGGRGYGYTF
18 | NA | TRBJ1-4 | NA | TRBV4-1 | TGCGCCAGCAGCCACTCGGACAGAAACTTTCGATCTAATGAAAAACTGTTTTTT | CASSHSDRNFRSNEKLFF
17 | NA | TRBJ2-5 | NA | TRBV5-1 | TGCGCCAGCAGCTTGGGCCCCCGCGGACGTAACCAAGAGACCCAGTACTTC | CASSLGPRGRNQETQYF
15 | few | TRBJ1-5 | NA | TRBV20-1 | TGCAGTGCTAGAGTCGGAGGGGCTAGCAATCAGCCCCAGCATTTT | CSARVGGASNQPQHF
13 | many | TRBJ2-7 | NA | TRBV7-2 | TGTGCCAGCAGCCCCGGGGGACCCCGCGAGCAGTACTTC | CASSPGGPREQYF
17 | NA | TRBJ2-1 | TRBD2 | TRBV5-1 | TGCGCCAGCAGCTTCGGGGGGGCGGGAGGGCCCACGAATGAGCAGTTCTTC | CASSFGGAGGPTNEQFF
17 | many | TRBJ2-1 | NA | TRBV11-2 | TGTGCCAGCAGCTTATTTCTTGGGGGTGGCACTTTGGATGAGCAGTTCTTC | CASSLFLGGGTLDEQFF
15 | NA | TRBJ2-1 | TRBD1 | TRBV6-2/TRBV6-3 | TGTGCCAGCAGTAACCAGGGGGCTTCCTACAATGAGCAGTTCTTC | CASSNQGASYNEQFF
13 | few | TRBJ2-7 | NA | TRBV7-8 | TGTGCCAGCAGCCCGCGACTGTCCTACGAGCAGTACTTC | CASSPRLSYEQYF
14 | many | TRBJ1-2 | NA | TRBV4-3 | TGCGCCAGCAGCCAAGACGCCCGTGGGAATGGCTACACCTTC | CASSQDARGNGYTF
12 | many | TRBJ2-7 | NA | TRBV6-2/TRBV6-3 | TGTGCCAGCAGTTACTACTCCTACGAGCAGTACTTC | CASSYYSYEQYF
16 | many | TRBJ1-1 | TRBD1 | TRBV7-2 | TGTGCCAGCAGCTTAGGTGGGACAGGGACGAACACTGAAGCTTTCTTT | CASSLGGTGTNTEAFF
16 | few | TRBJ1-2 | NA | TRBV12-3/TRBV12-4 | TGTGCCAGCAGTTTAGGCGGGTGGGGAGCTAACTATGGCTACACCTTC | CASSLGGWGANYGYTF
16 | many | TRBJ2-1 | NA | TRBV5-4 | TGTGCCAGCAGCAGGGAGGTGACTGTGGGTTACAATGAGCAGTTCTTC | CASSREVTVGYNEQFF
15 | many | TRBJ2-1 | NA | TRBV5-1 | TGCGCCAGCAGCCTCCAGGGGGGGCCTTACAATGAGCAGTTCTTC | CASSLQGGPYNEQFF
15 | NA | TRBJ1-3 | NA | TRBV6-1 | TGTGCCAGCGCGGACGGGGTGGACCGTGGAAACACCATATATTTT | CASADGVDRGNTIYF
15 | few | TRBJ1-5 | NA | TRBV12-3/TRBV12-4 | TGTGCCAGCAGTAAGGGGGTGTTTAGCAATCAGCCCCAGCATTTT | CASSKGVFSNQPQHF
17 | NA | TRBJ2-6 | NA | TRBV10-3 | TGTGCCATCAGTGAGACACCGGACCTTTCTGGGGCCAACGTCCTGACTTTC | CAISETPDLSGANVLTF
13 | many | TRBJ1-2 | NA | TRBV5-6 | TGTGCCAGCAGCTTGGTAAGGGACGATGGCTACACCTTC | CASSLVRDDGYTF
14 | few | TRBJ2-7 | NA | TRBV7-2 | TGTGCCAGCAGCTTAGGGCGGAGGAACTACGAGCAGTACTTC | CASSLGRRNYEQYF
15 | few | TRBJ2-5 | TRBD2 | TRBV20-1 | TGCAGTGCTCCGCGGGCTAGCGGGGCCCAAGAGACCCAGTACTTC | CSAPRASGAQETQYF
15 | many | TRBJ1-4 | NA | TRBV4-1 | TGCGCCAGCAGCCAAGCTTATGGTCTCGGGGAAAAACTGTTTTTT | CASSQAYGLGEKLFF
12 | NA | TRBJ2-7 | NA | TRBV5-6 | TGTGCCAGCAGCTTCTCAACGTCGAGGCAGTACTTC | CASSFSTSRQYF